This T cell receptor (beta chain) derives from a study of blood T cell repertoires in COVID-19. The study assigned cohorts using participant-reported clinical history. After removal of 3 bases from V and 2 bases from J, the junction contained 4 bases not matched to a gene. From germline, CDR1 is SEHNR and CDR2 FQNEAQ (reference sequence). The CDR3 consists of 14 residues. The protocol was immunoSEQ multiplex PCR, while the TCRdb copy is restricted to in-frame clones and leaves out a portion. The sample lists 180,000 or so clones; almost 85% were seen once. The specimen sequenced was PBMCs or T cells enriched from blood (not recorded which). The chain recombines TRBV7-9 with TRBJ2-7; 7 bases line up with TRBD2. This sequence originates from a man in his fifties who had recovered from COVID-19. CDR3 residues: CASSLQGGTYEQYF. CDR3 DNA: TGTGCCAGCAGCTTGCAGGGAGGGACCTACGAGCAGTACTTC.